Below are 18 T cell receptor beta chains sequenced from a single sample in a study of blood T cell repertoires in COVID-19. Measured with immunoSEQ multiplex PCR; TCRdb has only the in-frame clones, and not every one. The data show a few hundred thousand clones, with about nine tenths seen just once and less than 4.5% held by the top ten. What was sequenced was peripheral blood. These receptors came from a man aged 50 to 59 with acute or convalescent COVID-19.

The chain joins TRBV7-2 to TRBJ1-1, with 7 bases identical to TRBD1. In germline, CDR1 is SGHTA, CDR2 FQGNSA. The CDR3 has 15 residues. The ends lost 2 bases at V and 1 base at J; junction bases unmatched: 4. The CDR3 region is CASSLMGTANTEAFF. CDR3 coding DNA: TGTGCCAGCAGCTTAATGGGGACAGCGAACACTGAAGCTTTCTTT.

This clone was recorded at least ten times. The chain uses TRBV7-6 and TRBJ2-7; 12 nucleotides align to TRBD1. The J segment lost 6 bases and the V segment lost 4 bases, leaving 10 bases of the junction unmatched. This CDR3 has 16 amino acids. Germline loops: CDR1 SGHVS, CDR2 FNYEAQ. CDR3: CASSSRIGTGGFEQYF. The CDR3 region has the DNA TGTGCCAGCAGCTCCCGAATCGGGACAGGGGGCTTCGAGCAGTACTTC.

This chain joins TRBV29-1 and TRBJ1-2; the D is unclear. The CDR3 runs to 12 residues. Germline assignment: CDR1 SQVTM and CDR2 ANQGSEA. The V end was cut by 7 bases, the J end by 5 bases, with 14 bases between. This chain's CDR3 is CSAGGQTYGYTF. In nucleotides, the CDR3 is TGCAGCGCCGGAGGGCAGACATATGGCTACACCTTC.

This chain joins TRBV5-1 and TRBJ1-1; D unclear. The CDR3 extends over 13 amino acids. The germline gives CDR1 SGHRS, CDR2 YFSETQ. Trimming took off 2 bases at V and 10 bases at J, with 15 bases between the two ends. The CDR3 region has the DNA TGCGCCAGCAGCTTCGGCCCAGACTCGCGAGCTTTCTTT. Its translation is CASSFGPDSRAFF.

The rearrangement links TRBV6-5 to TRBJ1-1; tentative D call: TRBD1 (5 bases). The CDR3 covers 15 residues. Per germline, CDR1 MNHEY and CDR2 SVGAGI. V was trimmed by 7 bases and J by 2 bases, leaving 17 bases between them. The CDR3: CASTTTGGPNTEAFF. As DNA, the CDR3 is TGTGCCAGCACCACGACCGGGGGTCCAAACACTGAAGCTTTCTTT.

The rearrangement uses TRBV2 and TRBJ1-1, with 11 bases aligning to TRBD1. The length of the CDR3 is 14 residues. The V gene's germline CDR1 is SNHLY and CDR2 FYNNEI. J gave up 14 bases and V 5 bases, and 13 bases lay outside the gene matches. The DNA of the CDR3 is TGTGCCAGCAGTCTAAGTGAGTGGACAGGGGGCTTGTTCTTT. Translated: CASSLSEWTGGLFF.

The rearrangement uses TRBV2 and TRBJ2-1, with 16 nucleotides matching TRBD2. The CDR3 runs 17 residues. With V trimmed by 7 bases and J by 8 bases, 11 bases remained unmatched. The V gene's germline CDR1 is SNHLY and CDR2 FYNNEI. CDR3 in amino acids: CASTEGLAGGPVYEQFF. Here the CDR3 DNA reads TGTGCCAGCACCGAGGGACTAGCGGGGGGGCCAGTATATGAGCAGTTCTTC.

The DNA for the CDR3 is TGCGCCAGCAGCCCCCTGCACAGAGGGAGCAATCAGCCCCAGCATTTT. Translating gives CASSPLHRGSNQPQHF. The genes are TRBV4-1 and TRBJ1-5, with D unresolved. V gave up 4 bases and J gave up 1 base, with 14 bases separating them. CDR1 and CDR2 from the germline V gene are MGHRA and YSYEKL. The CDR3 runs 16 residues.

As DNA, the CDR3 is TGTGCCTGGAGTGTAAACCCCGGGGAGACCCAGTACTTC. It codes for CAWSVNPGETQYF. The chain combines TRBV30 with TRBJ2-5, with unresolved D. Germline V gives CDR1 GTSNPN, CDR2 SVGIG (reference sequence). The CDR3 sequence is 13 residues long. V dropped 0 bases and J dropped 5 bases, with 10 bases sitting between them. Using reference TRBV30 and TRBJ2-5 for the parts outside the CDR3, the full variable domain is SQTIHQWPATLVQPVGSPLSLECTVEGTSNPNLYWYRQAAGRGLQLLFYSVGIGQISSEVPQNLSASRPQDRQFILSSKKLLLSDSGFYLCAWSVNPGETQYFGPGTRLLVL.

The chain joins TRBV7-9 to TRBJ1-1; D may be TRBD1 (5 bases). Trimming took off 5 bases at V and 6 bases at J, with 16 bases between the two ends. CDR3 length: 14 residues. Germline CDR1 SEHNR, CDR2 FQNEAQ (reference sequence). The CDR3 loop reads CASSPDPLQAEAFF. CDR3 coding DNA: TGTGCCAGCAGCCCAGATCCTTTACAGGCTGAAGCTTTCTTT.

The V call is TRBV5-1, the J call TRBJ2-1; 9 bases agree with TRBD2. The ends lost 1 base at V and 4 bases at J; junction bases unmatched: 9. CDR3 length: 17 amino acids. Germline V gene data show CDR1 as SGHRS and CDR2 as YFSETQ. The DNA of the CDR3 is TGCGCCAGCAGCTTGCCCCGGCCCAGCGGGGGGTACAATGAGCAGTTCTTC. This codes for CASSLPRPSGGYNEQFF.

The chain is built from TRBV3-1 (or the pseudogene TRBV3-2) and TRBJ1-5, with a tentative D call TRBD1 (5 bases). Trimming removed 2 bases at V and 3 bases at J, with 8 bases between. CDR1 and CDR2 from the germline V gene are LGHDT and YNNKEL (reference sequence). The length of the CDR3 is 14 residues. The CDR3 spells CASSQQGLNQPQHF. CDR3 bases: TGTGCCAGCAGCCAACAGGGTCTCAATCAGCCCCAGCATTTT.

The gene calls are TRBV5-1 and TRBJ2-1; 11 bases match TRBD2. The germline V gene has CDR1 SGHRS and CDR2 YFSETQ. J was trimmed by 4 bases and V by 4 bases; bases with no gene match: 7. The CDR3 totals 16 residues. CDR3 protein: CASSPSLAGGYNEQFF. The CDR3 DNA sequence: TGCGCCAGCAGCCCCTCCCTAGCGGGGGGTTACAATGAGCAGTTCTTC.

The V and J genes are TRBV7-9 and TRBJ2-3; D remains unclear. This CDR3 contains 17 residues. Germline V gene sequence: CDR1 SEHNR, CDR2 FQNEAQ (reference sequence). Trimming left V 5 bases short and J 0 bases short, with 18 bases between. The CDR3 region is CASSRNLGGASTDTQYF. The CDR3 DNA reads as TGTGCCAGCAGCCGAAATCTAGGCGGTGCTAGCACAGATACGCAGTATTTT.

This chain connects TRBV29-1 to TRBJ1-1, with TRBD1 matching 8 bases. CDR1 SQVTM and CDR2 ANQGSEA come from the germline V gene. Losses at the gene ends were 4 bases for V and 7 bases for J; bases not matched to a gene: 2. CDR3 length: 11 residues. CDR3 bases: TGCAGCGTTGTAGGGACAGGTGAAGCTTTCTTT. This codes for CSVVGTGEAFF.

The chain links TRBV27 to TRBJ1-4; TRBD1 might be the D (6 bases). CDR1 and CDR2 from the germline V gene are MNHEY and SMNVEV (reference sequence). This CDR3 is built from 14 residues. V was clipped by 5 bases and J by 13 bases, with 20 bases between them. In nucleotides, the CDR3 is TGTGCCAGCAGTCCATATCGAACAGGGTTGGCACTGTTTTTT. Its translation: CASSPYRTGLALFF.

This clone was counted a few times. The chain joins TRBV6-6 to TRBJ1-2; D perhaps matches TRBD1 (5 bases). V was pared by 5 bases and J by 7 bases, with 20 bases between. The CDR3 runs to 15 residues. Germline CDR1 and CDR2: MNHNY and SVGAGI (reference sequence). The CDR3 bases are TGTGCCAGCAGTCCCGACTCCGTGGGGCGGGGTGGCTACACCTTC. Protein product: CASSPDSVGRGGYTF.

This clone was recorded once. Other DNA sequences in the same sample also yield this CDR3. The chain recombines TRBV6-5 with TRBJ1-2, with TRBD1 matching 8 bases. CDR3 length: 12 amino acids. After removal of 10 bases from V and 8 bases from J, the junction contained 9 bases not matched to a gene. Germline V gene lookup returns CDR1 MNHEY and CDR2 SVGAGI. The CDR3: CATKQGDWGYTF. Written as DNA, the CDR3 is TGTGCCACCAAACAGGGGGATTGGGGCTACACCTTC.